This T cell receptor beta chain was obtained from a study of T cells in Graves' hyperthyroidism and ophthalmopathy. V lost 5 bases to trimming and J lost 7 bases, with 21 bases between them. This CDR3 spans 16 amino acids. Germline-derived CDR1 and CDR2 are MNHNS and SASEGT. Those patients with uncontrolled infection, other autoimmune disease, pregnancy or lactation were excluded. Researchers took RNA transcripts and amplified the TCR beta CDR3 regions from them. First-round RT-PCR of the TCR CDR3 relied on the HTBI primer set. TCRdb reprocessed the multiplex PCR reads with MiXCR, giving one entry per CDR3 protein. The sample includes 450,000 to 500,000 distinct CDR3 sequences, less than 25% seen only once; the top ten take 49%.

Material: blood. The receptor was derived from a woman in her seventies with Graves' ophthalmopathy. This chain uses TRBV6-1 with TRBJ2-1; D possibly corresponds to TRBD2 (7 bases). CDR3 sequence: CASSRPAGAGDNEQFF. The CDR3 DNA reads TGTGCCAGCAGTCGCCCTGCGGGGGCAGGAGATAATGAGCAGTTCTTC.